Included here is one T cell receptor beta chain sequence, with context. The entry originates in a study of blood T cell repertoires in COVID-19. V was pared by 1 base and J by 0 bases, with 12 bases between. CDR1 and CDR2 (germline): SGHTA, FQGNSA. The CDR3 loop spans 16 amino acids. Method: immunoSEQ multiplex PCR; TCRdb's copy keeps in-frame clones and lacks some. The top ten hold around 2.5% of the sample, which has about 85,000 clones, more than 85% seen once. The receptor's source is a human donor with active COVID-19. The donor label of this sample is uncertain. The sample was peripheral blood. The chain recombines TRBV7-2 with TRBJ1-2; perhaps TRBD1 as D (5 bases). The CDR3 spells CASSLVQTAPNYGYTF. CDR3 bases: TGTGCCAGCAGCTTAGTCCAGACAGCCCCTAACTATGGCTACACCTTC.